Sequencing of this T cell receptor beta chain was carried out in a study of patients and donors after allogeneic stem cell transplantation. The V end lost 11 bases, the J end lost 7 bases, and 14 bases lay between the germline ends. The germline gives CDR1 KGHSH, CDR2 LQKENI. The CDR3 runs to 12 residues. TCRdb redid the calling of the RT-PCR reads with MiXCR, one entry per CDR3 protein. The sample consists of roughly 2,000 distinct CDR3 sequences, 12% to 15% of them appearing once. The origin of this receptor is a human donor who was either an allogeneic HSCT recipient or a stem cell or donor lymphocyte infusion donor (not recorded which). It is not recorded whose cells these are; they may come from a transplant donor. V gene TRBV18 combines with J gene TRBJ2-2; D is ambiguous. Sequenced input: blood, either unsorted or a sorted T cell fraction (not recorded which). CDR3 sequence reads: CAHSLAGGELFF. CDR3 DNA: TGTGCCCACTCGTTGGCTGGCGGGGAGCTGTTTTTT.